This T cell receptor (beta chain) was found in a study of vaccination effects on CD4 cells after COVID-19. Background on the study: The participants, recipients of two vaccine doses, got either BNT162b2 or mRNA-1273.

Study-level results: Just 1 of 255 vaccine-induced clones in healthy recipients was cross-reactive. Whether induced by infection or by vaccine, clones showed marked clonal contraction late after vaccination.

Points on this clone: Antigen specificity is unknown.

TCRdb's table, derived via immunoSEQ multiplex PCR, lists solely in-frame clones and lacks some. The table lists about 63,000 clones, around 75% of them singletons. The V gene's germline CDR1 is SGHDT and CDR2 YYEEEE. Losses at the gene ends were 4 bases for V and 7 bases for J; bases not matched to a gene: 11. The CDR3 has 15 amino acids. After expansion with viral peptide pools in the ViraFEST assay, antigen-specific CD4+ T cells were sequenced. Scientists isolated CD4+ T cells after a roughly ten-day culture period ended. Negative nucleocapsid antibody tests before and after vaccination confirmed no previous SARS-CoV-2 infection. The authors replaced half the medium with IL-2 medium on days 3 and 7.

The gene calls are TRBV5-6 and TRBJ1-1; 9 bases agree with TRBD1. The source of this sequence is a human donor who received a COVID-19 vaccine. Source: CD4+ T cells from PBMCs cultured with HCoV-OC43 spike peptides, taken before COVID-19 vaccination. The subset was: HCoV-OC43 spike overlapping peptide pool stimulation. Here the CDR3 reads CASSEPGQGAGEAFF. In nucleotides, the CDR3 is TGTGCCAGCAGCGAACCGGGACAGGGAGCTGGTGAAGCTTTCTTT.